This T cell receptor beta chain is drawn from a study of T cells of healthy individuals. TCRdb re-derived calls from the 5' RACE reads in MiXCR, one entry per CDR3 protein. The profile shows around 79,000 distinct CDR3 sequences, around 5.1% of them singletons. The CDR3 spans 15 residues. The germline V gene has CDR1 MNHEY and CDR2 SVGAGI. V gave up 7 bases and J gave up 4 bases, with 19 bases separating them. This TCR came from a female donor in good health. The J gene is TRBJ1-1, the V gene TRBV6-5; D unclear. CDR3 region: CASTPWKEWGTEAFF. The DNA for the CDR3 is TGTGCCAGCACCCCGTGGAAGGAGTGGGGCACTGAAGCTTTCTTT.